Listed here are 12 T cell receptor beta chains from one sample, sequenced in a study of cytomegalovirus exposure and HLA in healthy donors (dated by TCRdb to 2015 to 2018). The library was built by means of the immunoSEQ multiplex PCR assay. The multiplex PCR relied on a mix of 60 forward primers for TCR Vbeta segments and 13 reverse primers for TCR Jbeta segments. TCRdb provides this immuneACCESS table in a form limited to in-frame rearrangements. Some clones are lacking; in checked studies, under half of them reflect an unresolved V gene, and why the rest are absent is not known. The sample includes around 120,000 clones, with 75% to 85% observed a single time. Jointly, the top ten make up 5.5% to 6% of the sample. Sequenced: PBMCs. The receptors shown here come from a woman between 40 and 50 years old in good health and CMV-seropositive.

The V call is TRBV11-2, the J call TRBJ1-2; D not resolved. Trimming stripped 1 base from V and 6 bases from J, with 9 bases between. The germline CDR1 and CDR2 sequences are SGHAT and FQNNGV. The CDR3 loop spans 13 amino acids. The CDR3 nucleotides are TGTGCCAGCAGCTTAGTCGCGGTAGATGGCTACACCTTC. It codes for CASSLVAVDGYTF.

This clone was recorded only once. The CDR3 region is CASSVDGEKLFF. The CDR3 nucleotides read TGTGCCAGCAGCGTAGACGGGGAAAAACTGTTTTTT. This chain links TRBV9 with TRBJ1-4; no clear D. CDR3 length equals 12 residues. Deletions cut 0 bases from V and 8 bases from J, with 5 bases between. The germline gives CDR1 SGDLS, CDR2 YYNGEE.

J is TRBJ1-2 and V is TRBV27; 8 nucleotides align to TRBD1. Per germline, CDR1 MNHEY and CDR2 SMNVEV (reference sequence). The CDR3 sequence is 14 residues long. V lost 5 bases and J lost 7; bases outside the gene matches: 9. CDR3 nucleotide sequence: TGTGCCAGCAGTGGATGGGCAGGGGGCATTGGCTACACCTTC. Protein product: CASSGWAGGIGYTF.

J is TRBJ1-4 and V is TRBV27; D remains unclear. CDR1 and CDR2 from the germline V gene are MNHEY and SMNVEV (reference sequence). V dropped 2 bases and J dropped 6 bases, with 7 bases sitting between them. CDR3 length equals 13 residues. CDR3 sequence (DNA): TGTGCCAGCAGTTTAAACGGGGATGAAAAACTGTTTTTT. Its translation is CASSLNGDEKLFF.

V gene TRBV7-9 combines with J gene TRBJ2-3; a weak D match, TRBD2 (6 bases). The CDR3 runs 18 residues. Germline lookup yields CDR1 SEHNR and CDR2 FQNEAQ (reference sequence). Trimming pared 5 bases from V and 8 bases from J, leaving 29 bases between. This CDR3 is CASSPGLRTNQLGGTQYF. In DNA, the CDR3 is TGTGCCAGCAGCCCAGGTCTACGGACTAACCAACTTGGAGGTACGCAGTATTTT.

This clone appeared a single time. This chain uses TRBV5-8 with TRBJ1-5; TRBD1 matches 9 bases. CDR1 is SGHTS and CDR2 is YDEGEE in the germline V gene. With V trimmed by 3 bases and J by 0 bases, 7 bases remained unmatched. The CDR3 consists of 17 residues. The CDR3 region is CASSYTGTGFSNQPQHF. The CDR3 DNA reads TGTGCCAGCAGCTACACCGGGACAGGGTTTAGCAATCAGCCCCAGCATTTT.

The chain combines TRBV5-1 with TRBJ2-1; tentative D call: TRBD2 (5 bases). Germline V lookup: CDR1 SGHRS, CDR2 YFSETQ. The V gene lost 2 bases and the J gene lost 4 bases, with 10 bases spanning the gap. The CDR3 is made up of 14 amino acids. The CDR3 nucleotides are TGCGCCAGCAGCTTAGAGCGGTCTTACAATGAGCAGTTCTTC. Translation: CASSLERSYNEQFF.

The chain is built from TRBV7-9 and TRBJ1-2; TRBD1 matches at 8 bases. Germline V CDR1 and CDR2: SEHNR, FQNEAQ (reference sequence). V shed 4 bases, J shed 8 bases, and the junction held 9 bases outside the gene matches. CDR3 length: 14 amino acids. CDR3 DNA: TGTGCCAGCAGCTACCCAGGGGGCGCAGACGGCTACACCTTC. Encoded protein: CASSYPGGADGYTF.

This chain links TRBV29-1 with TRBJ2-7, with a possible D match to TRBD1 (6 bases). The V end was cut by 1 base, the J end by 1 base, with 11 bases between. Germline CDR1 and CDR2: SQVTM and ANQGSEA. The CDR3 loop spans 14 amino acids. CDR3 region: CSVEARGHSYEQYF. DNA for the CDR3: TGCAGCGTTGAAGCGAGGGGACATTCCTACGAGCAGTACTTC.

The sample holds a few counts of this clone. The gene calls are TRBV5-4 and TRBJ2-3, with a weak D call TRBD2 (6 bases). V dropped 5 bases and J dropped 2 bases, with 15 bases sitting between them. The CDR3 is 15 residues long. Germline V gives CDR1 SGHNT, CDR2 YYREEE (reference sequence). The CDR3 DNA reads as TGTGCCAGCAGTTCGGGACTCCATCCCACAGATACGCAGTATTTT. Protein: CASSSGLHPTDTQYF. Looking up the rest from reference TRBV5-4 and TRBJ2-3 gives the full variable domain: ETGVTQSPTHLIKTRGQQVTLRCSSQSGHNTVSWYQQALGQGPQFIFQYYREEENGRGNFPPRFSGLQFPNYSSELNVNALELDDSALYLCASSSGLHPTDTQYFGPGTRLTVL.

The genes are TRBV28 and TRBJ1-5, with D uncertain. Germline V gene lookup returns CDR1 MDHEN and CDR2 SYDVKM. The germline V and J ends were trimmed by 2 bases and 5 bases, with 10 bases remaining between them. The CDR3 sequence is 14 residues long. CDR3 coding DNA: TGTGCCAGCAGTTTAACCCCAGATCATCAGCCCCAGCATTTT. Encoded protein: CASSLTPDHQPQHF.

V is TRBV18 and J is TRBJ2-6; a weak D match, TRBD1 (5 bases). The CDR3 length is 17 residues. CDR1 and CDR2 (germline): KGHSH, LQKENI. Trimming stripped 3 bases from V and 0 bases from J, with 12 bases between. The CDR3 DNA follows: TGTGCCAGCTCACCCTTACAGGAGACCTCTGGGGCCAACGTCCTGACTTTC. It specifies CASSPLQETSGANVLTF.